These 9 T cell receptor beta chains were all obtained from the same sample, sequenced in a study of cytomegalovirus exposure and HLA in healthy donors. 60 Vbeta and 13 Jbeta primers were used in PCR. Assay: immunoSEQ multiplex PCR; the TCRdb copy retains only in-frame clones and omits some. The sample carries 200,000 or so clones, more than 65% recorded once. The sequenced sample was PBMCs. The receptors were sampled from a man aged 50-60 years in good health and CMV-seronegative.

This clone has a single count. The rearrangement uses TRBV9 and TRBJ2-7, with 8 bases aligning to TRBD1. V gave up 0 bases and J gave up 3 bases; unmatched junction bases: 5. The CDR3 spans 15 residues. Germline-derived CDR1 and CDR2 are SGDLS and YYNGEE. The CDR3 protein is CASSVGTGSLYEQYF. The CDR3 nucleotides are TGTGCCAGCAGCGTAGGGACAGGGTCCCTCTACGAGCAGTACTTC.

This clone was counted between two and nine times. The chain employs TRBV4-2 and TRBJ1-2, with 7 nucleotides matching TRBD1. The CDR3 length is 15 residues. Germline lookup yields CDR1 LGHNA and CDR2 YNFKEQ. After removal of 0 bases from V and 3 bases from J, the junction contained 4 bases not matched to a gene. CDR3 in DNA: TGTGCCAGCAGCCAAGAAGGGGGCTATTACTATGGCTACACCTTC. It yields the protein CASSQEGGYYYGYTF.

This sequence joins TRBV7-9 and TRBJ2-2, with TRBD1 matching over 11 bases. Looked up from germline, CDR1 is SEHNR and CDR2 is FQNEAQ (reference sequence). This CDR3 is built from 16 residues. The V segment lost 4 bases and the J segment 4 bases; nucleotides outside the gene matches: 5. The CDR3 loop reads CASSYRTGGVTGELFF. The CDR3 DNA follows: TGTGCCAGCAGCTACCGGACAGGGGGCGTCACCGGGGAGCTGTTTTTT.

The chain has TRBV5-5 and TRBJ2-7; 11 positions agree with TRBD1. Germline V CDR1 and CDR2: SGHKS, YYEKEE (reference sequence). The CDR3 has 15 amino acids. V lost 0 bases and J lost 4; bases outside the gene matches: 3. CDR3 loop: CASSLAGTGGYEQYF. DNA for the CDR3: TGTGCCAGCAGCTTGGCCGGGACAGGGGGTTACGAGCAGTACTTC.

The chain couples TRBV6-5 to TRBJ2-1; 10 bases line up with TRBD1. Trimming took 6 bases from V and 15 from J; bases not matched to a gene: 11. CDR3 length: 13 amino acids. CDR1 MNHEY and CDR2 SVGAGI come from the germline V gene. The CDR3 DNA reads as TGTGCCAGCAGGCGACAGGGGGCGCGGATTTGGTTCTTC. Its protein product is CASRRQGARIWFF.

V and J are TRBV9 and TRBJ2-1, with 11 bases matching TRBD2. The germline V gene has CDR1 SGDLS and CDR2 YYNGEE. CDR3 length: 17 residues. V lost 0 bases and J lost 1; bases outside the gene matches: 3. The CDR3: CASSVVAGGLSYNEQFF. The DNA for the CDR3 is TGTGCCAGCAGCGTAGTAGCGGGAGGGCTTTCCTACAATGAGCAGTTCTTC.

This sequence joins TRBV27 and TRBJ2-7; 11 bases align to TRBD2. V lost 6 bases, J lost 3 bases, and 7 bases stayed unmatched. Germline-derived CDR1 and CDR2 are MNHEY and SMNVEV (reference sequence). The CDR3 is 15 amino acids. CDR3 nucleotide sequence: TGTGCCAGCAGCAGACTAGCGGGGAGTAACTACGAGCAGTACTTC. Amino acid sequence: CASSRLAGSNYEQYF.

This chain uses TRBV5-1 with TRBJ2-1; 7 bases line up with TRBD1. J was trimmed by 8 bases and V by 2 bases; bases with no gene match: 4. The CDR3 is made up of 13 amino acids. CDR1 is SGHRS and CDR2 is YFSETQ in the germline V gene. In DNA form, the CDR3 reads TGCGCCAGCAGCTTTGACAGGGTAGATGAGCAGTTCTTC. Its translation: CASSFDRVDEQFF.

The V call is TRBV19, the J call TRBJ2-5; D may be TRBD2 (5 bases). The V gene's germline CDR1 is LNHDA and CDR2 SQIVND (reference sequence). The CDR3 covers 16 residues. Trimming shortened V by 4 bases and J by 1 base, and 16 bases separated the two germline ends. CDR3 sequence reads: CASSTGGAVTQETQYF. Written as DNA, the CDR3 is TGTGCCAGTAGTACCGGCGGAGCGGTGACCCAAGAGACCCAGTACTTC.